A single T cell receptor (beta chain) is shown here with its context. Its antigen is as yet unknown. TCRdb keeps only in-frame clones here, not all; method: immunoSEQ multiplex PCR. The table has 70,000 to 90,000 clones, 91% seen once; the top ten hold under 8.5%. The record originates from a study of OX40 agonist ivuxolimab in advanced cancers. The overall study: Partial responses occurred in three patients (one hepatocellular carcinoma, two cutaneous melanoma). Study outcomes and limitations: Dosing at 0.1 to 3.0 mg/kg was accompanied by clonal expansion of CD4+ and CD8+ blood T cells by week 6.

The CDR3 contains 14 residues. V was pared by 6 bases and J by 10 bases, with 6 bases of the junction left unmatched. Germline CDR1 reads ENHRY; CDR2 reads SYGVKD. The origin of this receptor is an adult with an advanced solid tumor such as melanoma, head and neck, liver or kidney cancer. The source material was CD4+ or CD8+ T cells sorted from blood, sampled in a trial of the OX40 agonist ivuxolimab. The genes are TRBV10-3 and TRBJ1-6, with 10 nucleotides matching TRBD1. The DNA for the CDR3 is TGTGCCATCAGCAGACAGGGGGCTGGGTCACCCCTCCACTTT. Translated: CAISRQGAGSPLHF.